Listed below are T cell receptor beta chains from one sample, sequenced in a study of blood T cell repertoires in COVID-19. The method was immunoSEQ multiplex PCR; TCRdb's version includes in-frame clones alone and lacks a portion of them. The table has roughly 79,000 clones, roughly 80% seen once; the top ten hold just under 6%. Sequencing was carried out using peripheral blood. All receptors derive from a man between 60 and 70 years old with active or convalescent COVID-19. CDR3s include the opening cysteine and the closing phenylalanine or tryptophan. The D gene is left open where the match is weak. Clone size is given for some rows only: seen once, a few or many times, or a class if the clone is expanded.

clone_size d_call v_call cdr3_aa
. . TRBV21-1 CASSKETGEDNEQFF
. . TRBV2 CASSEAAYEAFF
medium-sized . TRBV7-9 CASSLGAIGGGSNQPQHF
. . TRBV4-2 CASSQDSNRARGNTIYF
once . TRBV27 CASKAGLDEKLFF
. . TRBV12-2 CASRLGQGRPNTGELFF
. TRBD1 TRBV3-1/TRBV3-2 CASSQAGRQGDGYTF
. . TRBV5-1 CASSLAGRSEDTEAFF
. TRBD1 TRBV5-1 CASSLAAGGPTEAFF
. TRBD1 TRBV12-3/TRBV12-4 CASRTGSYGYTF
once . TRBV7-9 CASSLDWPGELFF
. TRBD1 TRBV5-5 CASSSTGNYYGYTF
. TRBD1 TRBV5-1 CASSLETGARVNTEAFF
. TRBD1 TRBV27 CASSLSTGGYYNSPLHF
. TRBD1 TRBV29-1 CSVQLDRGSEAFF
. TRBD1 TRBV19 CASSPRGQGDGYTF
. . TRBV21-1 CASSGELGATNEKLFF
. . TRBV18 CASSSRPGHGAFYTF
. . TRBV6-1 CASSEEGFSGNTIYF
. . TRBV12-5 CASGLARETQYF
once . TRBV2 CASSETPGARETQYF
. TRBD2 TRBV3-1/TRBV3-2 CASSQNGGEYNEQFF
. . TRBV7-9 CASSKRTLKLSLDKAGGQGDEAFF
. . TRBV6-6 CASSRAGTANTEAFF
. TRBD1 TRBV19 CASSILWTGGRSTEAFF
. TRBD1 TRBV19 CASSGGQFLSNQPQHF
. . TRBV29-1 CSVEDRHRENTEAFF
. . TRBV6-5 CASSSDSWNTEAFF
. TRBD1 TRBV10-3 CAISMDRGYNSPLHF
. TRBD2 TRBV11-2 CASSLGRLASGELFF
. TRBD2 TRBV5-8 CASSLGLAGANTDTQYF
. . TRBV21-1 CASSKVRHPSSYNSPLHF
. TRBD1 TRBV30 CAWRFGTGVGYTF
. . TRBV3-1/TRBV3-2 CASSPWQREQFF
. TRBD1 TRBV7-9 CASSVGQGATNEKLFF
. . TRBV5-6 CASRIHQRTGELFF
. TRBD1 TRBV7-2 CASSPAAGQGYGYTF
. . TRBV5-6 CASSLTGGRGSEQYF
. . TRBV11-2 CASSSGREGVDNEQFF
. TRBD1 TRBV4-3 CASSQDLGQGYGYTF
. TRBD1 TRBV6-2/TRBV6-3 CASSYSHDRVGKAFF
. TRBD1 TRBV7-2 CASSLDRIGSGANVLTF
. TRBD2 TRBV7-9 CASSLVRLAGGHEQFF
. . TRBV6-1 CASSVLGSGNNNGYTF
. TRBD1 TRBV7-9 CASSLGYRDGTGLYEQYF
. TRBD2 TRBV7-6 CASSRVSGVGADTQYF